A single T cell receptor beta chain is shown here with its context. Its antigen remains unidentified. Other DNA sequences in this sample translate to the same CDR3. The CDR3 spans 14 residues. J lost 4 bases, V lost 0 bases, and 3 bases had no gene match. CDR1 SGHDT and CDR2 YYEEEE come from the germline V gene. Genomic DNA of every subset was divided equally among multiple immunoSEQ plates. The assay was immunoSEQ multiplex PCR, and TCRdb's table has in-frame clones only and misses some. Found here are about 2,200,000 clones, about 92% of them singletons; the top ten hold 1.5% to 2%. The data stem from a study of shared clonotypes between healthy human individuals. Naive-designated CD8 cells lacked CD45RO, were positively enriched for CCR7, and omitted terminally differentiated effector memory CD45RA+ cells. Study-wide results and caveats: A limitation of the genetic and exposure-history diversity represented arose from few donors. The study generally estimated greater richness for naive than memory subsets. Non-shared clonotypes showed lower generation probabilities than clonotypes common to all four donors.

The V call is TRBV5-6, the J call TRBJ2-7; 8 nucleotides agree with TRBD2. The TCR originated in a man between 18 and 29 years old in good health. Some clones in this sample may be carry-over from other donors' samples. Sequenced: naive CD8+ T cells from PBMCs. The DNA for the CDR3 is TGTGCCAGCAGCTTGGGATCTAGCGGGTACGAGCAGTACTTC. Encoded protein: CASSLGSSGYEQYF.